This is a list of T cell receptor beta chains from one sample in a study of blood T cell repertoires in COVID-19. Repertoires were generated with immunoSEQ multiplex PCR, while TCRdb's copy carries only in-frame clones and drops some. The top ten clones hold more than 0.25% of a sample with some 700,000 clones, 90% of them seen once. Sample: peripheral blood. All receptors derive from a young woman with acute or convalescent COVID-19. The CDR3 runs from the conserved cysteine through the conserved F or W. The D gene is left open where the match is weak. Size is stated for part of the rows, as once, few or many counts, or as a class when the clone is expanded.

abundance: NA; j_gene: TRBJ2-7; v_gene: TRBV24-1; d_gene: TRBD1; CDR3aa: CATKEGQGALCGDEQYF; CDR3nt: TGTGCCACCAAAGAGGGGCAGGGGGCGCTCTGTGGTGACGAGCAGTACTTC
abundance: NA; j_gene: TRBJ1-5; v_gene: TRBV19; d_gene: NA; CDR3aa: CASITGGGPNQPQHF; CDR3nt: TGTGCCAGTATCACGGGGGGAGGCCCCAATCAGCCCCAGCATTTT
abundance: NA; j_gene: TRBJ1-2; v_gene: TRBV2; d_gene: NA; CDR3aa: CAKGGADPRNYGYTF; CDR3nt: TGTGCCAAAGGGGGAGCAGACCCAAGAAACTATGGCTACACCTTC
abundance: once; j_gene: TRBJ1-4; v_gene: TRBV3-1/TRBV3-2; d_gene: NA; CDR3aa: CASSQVQAVRKLFF; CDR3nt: TGTGCCAGCAGCCAAGTACAGGCGGTGAGGAAACTGTTTTTT
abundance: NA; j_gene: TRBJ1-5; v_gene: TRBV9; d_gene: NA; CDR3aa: CASSASAGVGGNQPQHF; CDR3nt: TGTGCCAGCAGCGCCTCCGCGGGGGTTGGTGGCAATCAGCCCCAGCATTTT
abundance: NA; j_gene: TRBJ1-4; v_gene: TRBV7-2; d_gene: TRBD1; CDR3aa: CASSLGRGVEKLFF; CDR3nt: TGTGCCAGCAGCTTAGGCAGGGGGGTTGAAAAACTGTTTTTT
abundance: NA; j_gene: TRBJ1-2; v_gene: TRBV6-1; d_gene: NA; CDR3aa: CASSEVPDWGYGYTF; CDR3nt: TGTGCCAGCAGTGAAGTGCCGGACTGGGGCTATGGCTACACCTTC
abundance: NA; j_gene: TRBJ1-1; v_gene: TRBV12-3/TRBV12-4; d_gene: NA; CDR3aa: CASSLRGYTEAFF; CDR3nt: TGTGCCAGCAGTTTAAGGGGGTACACTGAAGCTTTCTTT
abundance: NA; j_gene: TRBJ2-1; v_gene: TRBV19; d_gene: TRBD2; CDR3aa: CASSHLGMASGDDEQFF; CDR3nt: TGTGCCAGTAGTCACCTGGGGATGGCTAGCGGGGACGATGAGCAGTTCTTC
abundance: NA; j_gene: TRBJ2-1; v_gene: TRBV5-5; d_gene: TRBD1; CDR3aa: CASSGETGGGYNEQFF; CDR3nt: TGTGCCAGCAGCGGGGAGACAGGGGGAGGGTACAATGAGCAGTTCTTC
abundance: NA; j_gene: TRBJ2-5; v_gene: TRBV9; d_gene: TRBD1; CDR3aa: CASSGDRGQETQYF; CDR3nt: TGTGCCAGCAGCGGAGACAGGGGACAAGAGACCCAGTACTTC
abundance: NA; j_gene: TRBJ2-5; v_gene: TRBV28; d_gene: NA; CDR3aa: CASSSSRETQYF; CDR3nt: TGTGCCAGCAGTTCTAGTAGGGAGACCCAGTACTTC
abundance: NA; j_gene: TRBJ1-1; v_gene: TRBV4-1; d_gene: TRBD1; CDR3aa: CASSPRAGGPEAFF; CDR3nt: TGCGCCAGCAGCCCTAGGGCAGGGGGCCCCGAAGCTTTCTTT
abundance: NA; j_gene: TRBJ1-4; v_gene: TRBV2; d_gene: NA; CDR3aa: CASRYRSTNEKLFF; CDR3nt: TGTGCCAGCAGGTACAGATCAACTAATGAAAAACTGTTTTTT
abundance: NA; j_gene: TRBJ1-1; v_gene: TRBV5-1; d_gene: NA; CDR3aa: CASSGGMNTEAFF; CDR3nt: TGCGCCAGCAGCGGAGGGATGAACACTGAAGCTTTCTTT
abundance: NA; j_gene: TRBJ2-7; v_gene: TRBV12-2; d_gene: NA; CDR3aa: CASRRRSSGQGTYEQYF; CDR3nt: TGTGCAAGTCGCCGTCGTTCGAGTGGACAGGGAACCTACGAGCAGTACTTC
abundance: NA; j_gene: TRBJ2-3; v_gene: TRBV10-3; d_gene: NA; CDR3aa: CAISPAGGSTDTQYF; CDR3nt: TGTGCCATCAGTCCCGCAGGGGGGAGCACAGATACGCAGTATTTT
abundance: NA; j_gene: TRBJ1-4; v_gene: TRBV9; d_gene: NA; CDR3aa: CASGGGRTNEKLFF; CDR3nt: TGTGCCAGCGGAGGAGGACGGACGAATGAAAAACTGTTTTTT
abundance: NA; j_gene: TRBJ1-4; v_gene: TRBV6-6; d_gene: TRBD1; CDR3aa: CASRWTGEGEKLFF; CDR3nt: TGTGCCAGCCGATGGACAGGAGAGGGTGAAAAACTGTTTTTT
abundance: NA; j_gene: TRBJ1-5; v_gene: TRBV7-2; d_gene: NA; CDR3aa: CASSLWEGGNQPQHF; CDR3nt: TGTGCCAGCAGCTTATGGGAGGGGGGCAATCAGCCCCAGCATTTT
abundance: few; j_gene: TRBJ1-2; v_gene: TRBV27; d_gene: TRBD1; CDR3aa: CARPDRGYGYTF; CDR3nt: TGTGCCAGGCCCGACAGGGGTTATGGCTACACCTTC
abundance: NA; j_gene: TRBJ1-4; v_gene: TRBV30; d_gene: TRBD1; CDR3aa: CAWSQDRVNEKLFF; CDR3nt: TGTGCCTGGAGTCAGGACAGGGTTAATGAAAAACTGTTTTTT
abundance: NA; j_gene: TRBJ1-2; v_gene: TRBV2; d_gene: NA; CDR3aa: CASRRAGNYGYTF; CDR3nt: TGTGCCAGCAGGCGGGCAGGCAACTATGGCTACACCTTC
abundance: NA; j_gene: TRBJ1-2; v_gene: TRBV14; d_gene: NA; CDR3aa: CASSRTPNYGYTF; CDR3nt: TGTGCCAGCAGCCGGACTCCTAACTATGGCTACACCTTC